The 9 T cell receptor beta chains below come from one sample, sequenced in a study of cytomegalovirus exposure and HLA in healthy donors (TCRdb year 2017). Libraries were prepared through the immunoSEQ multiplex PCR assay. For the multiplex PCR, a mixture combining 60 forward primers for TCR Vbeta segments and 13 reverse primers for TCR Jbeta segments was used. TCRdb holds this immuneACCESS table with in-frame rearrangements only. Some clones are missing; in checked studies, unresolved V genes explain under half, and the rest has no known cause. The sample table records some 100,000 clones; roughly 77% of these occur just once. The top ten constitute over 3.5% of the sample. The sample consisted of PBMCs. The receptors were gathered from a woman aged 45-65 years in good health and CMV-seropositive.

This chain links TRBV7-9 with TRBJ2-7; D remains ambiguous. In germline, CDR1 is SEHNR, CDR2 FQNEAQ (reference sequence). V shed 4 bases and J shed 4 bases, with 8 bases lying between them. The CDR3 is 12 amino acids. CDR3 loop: CASSSQAYEQYF. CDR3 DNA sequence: TGTGCCAGCAGCTCTCAGGCTTACGAGCAGTACTTC.

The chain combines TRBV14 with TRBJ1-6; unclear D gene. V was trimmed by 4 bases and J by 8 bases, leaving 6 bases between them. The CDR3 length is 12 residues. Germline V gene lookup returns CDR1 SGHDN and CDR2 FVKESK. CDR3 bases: TGTGCCAGCAGCCTCTTATATTCACCCCTCCACTTT. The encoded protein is CASSLLYSPLHF.

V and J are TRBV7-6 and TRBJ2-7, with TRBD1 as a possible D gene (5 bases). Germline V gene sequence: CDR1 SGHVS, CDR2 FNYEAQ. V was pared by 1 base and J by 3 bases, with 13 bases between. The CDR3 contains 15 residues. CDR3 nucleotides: TGTGCCAGCAGCTTAGAGGGGCTGGCGGTCTACGAGCAGTACTTC. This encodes CASSLEGLAVYEQYF. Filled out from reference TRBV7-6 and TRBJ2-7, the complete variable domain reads GAGVSQSPRYKVTKRGQDVALRCDPISGHVSLYWYRQALGQGPEFLTYFNYEAQQDKSGLPNDRFSAERPEGSISTLTIQRTEQRDSAMYRCASSLEGLAVYEQYFGPGTRLTVT.

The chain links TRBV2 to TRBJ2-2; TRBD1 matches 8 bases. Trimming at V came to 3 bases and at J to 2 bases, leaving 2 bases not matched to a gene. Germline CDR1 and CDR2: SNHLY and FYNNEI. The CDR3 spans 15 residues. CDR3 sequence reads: CASSDGQGNTGELFF. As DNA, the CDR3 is TGTGCCAGCAGTGACGGACAGGGCAACACCGGGGAGCTGTTTTTT. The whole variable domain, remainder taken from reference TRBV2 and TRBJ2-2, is EPEVTQTPSHQVTQMGQEVILRCVPISNHLYFYWYRQILGQKVEFLVSFYNNEISEKSEIFDDQFSVERPDGSNFTLKIRSTKLEDSAMYFCASSDGQGNTGELFFGEGSRLTVL.

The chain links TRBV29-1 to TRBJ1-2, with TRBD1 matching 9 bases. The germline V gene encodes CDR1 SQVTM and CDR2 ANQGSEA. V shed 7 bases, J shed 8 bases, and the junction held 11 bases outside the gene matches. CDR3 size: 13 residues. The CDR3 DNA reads TGCAGCGATACCGGGACAGGGCTCGGAGGCTACACCTTC. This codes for CSDTGTGLGGYTF.

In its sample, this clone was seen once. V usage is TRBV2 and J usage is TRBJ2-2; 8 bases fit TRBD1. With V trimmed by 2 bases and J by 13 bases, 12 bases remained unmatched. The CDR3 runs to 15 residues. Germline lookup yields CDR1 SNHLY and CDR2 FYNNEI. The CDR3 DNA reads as TGTGCCAGCAGTGAACGGCAGGGGGCCTCTTCGGGGCTGTTTTTT. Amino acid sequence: CASSERQGASSGLFF.

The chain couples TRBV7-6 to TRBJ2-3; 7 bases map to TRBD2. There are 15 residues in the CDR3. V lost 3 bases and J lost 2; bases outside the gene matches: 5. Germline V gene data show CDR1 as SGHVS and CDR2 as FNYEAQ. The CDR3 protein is CASSLGGGYTDTQYF. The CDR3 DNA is TGTGCCAGCAGCTTGGGCGGGGGTTACACAGATACGCAGTATTTT.

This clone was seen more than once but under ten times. In nucleotides, the CDR3 is TGTGCCAGCAGCTTAGCCCGGACTGAACGGCGCGCGGCGCAGTTCTTC. Amino acid sequence: CASSLARTERRAAQFF. This chain connects TRBV7-9 to TRBJ2-1; a weak D match, TRBD2 (5 bases). Trimming cost V 0 bases and J 12 bases, with 21 bases left between them. The germline CDR1 and CDR2 sequences are SEHNR and FQNEAQ (reference sequence). The CDR3 length is 16 residues.

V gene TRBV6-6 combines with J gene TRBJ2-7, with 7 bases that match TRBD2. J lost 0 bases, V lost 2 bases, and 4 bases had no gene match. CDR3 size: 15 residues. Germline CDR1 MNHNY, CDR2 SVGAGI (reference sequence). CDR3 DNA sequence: TGTGCCAGCAGTTACCGGGAGGCCGTCTCCTACGAGCAGTACTTC. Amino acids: CASSYREAVSYEQYF.